The sequence of this T cell receptor (beta chain) was determined in a study of T cell responses to AZD1222 COVID-19 vaccine. Across the whole study: Some second doses came at about 4 weeks and others at about 12 weeks; these were pooled.

Here immunoSEQ multiplex PCR was the method, and the copy in TCRdb shows in-frame clones only, minus some. The table lists 90,000 or so clones, about nine tenths of them singletons. The CDR3 contains 13 residues. Trimming removed 7 bases from V and 1 base from J, with 9 bases in between. CDR1 MNHEY and CDR2 SVGAGI come from the germline V gene. Material: peripheral blood, obtained on day 0 of AZD1222 vaccination. This rearrangement joins TRBV6-5 to TRBJ2-3; tentatively, D is TRBD1 (5 bases). This clonotype was sampled from an adult in good health. The DNA for the CDR3 is TGTGCCAGCAACAGGCACGGCACAGATACGCAGTATTTT. It is translated as CASNRHGTDTQYF.